This TCR beta chain was observed in a study of blood T cell repertoires in COVID-19 (dated by TCRdb to between 2020 and 2021). Background for the entire study: The collaborator samples originated in the United States, Italy and Spain and spanned the acute and convalescent phases of COVID-19. The material from the prospective study consisted of cDNA or gDNA derived from T cells, B-cell-depleted T cells, or PBMCs. The dataset comprised deeply sampled blood TCRbeta repertoires from subjects exposed to, actively infected with, or recovered from COVID-19. The repertoires were released in a freely available public database intended as a resource for research on the immune response to SARS-CoV-2. The samples were drawn from two sources: the first 160 participants of the ongoing ImmuneRACE study, and about 1,300 subjects contributed by 6 global collaborators. Sample metadata almost always included a de-identified subject ID, COVID-19 status, age in years and sex. Where HLA class I and class II types were available, the types were taken from metadata supplied by the sample provider, not from assay-based typing.

On this clone: What this receptor recognizes is not known. Base qualities are not at hand, and no much larger clone is one base apart.

Enrolling through a virtual design, the prospective study's participants ranged in age from roughly 18 to 90 years and lived across 24 United States geographic areas. Cohort assignment in the prospective study relied on participant-reported clinical history from a screening survey and a study questionnaire. Recovered participants in ImmuneRACE Cohort 3 were defined as having two consecutive negative NP/OP PCR tests, clearance from a healthcare professional, or resolution of symptoms. In the prospective study, mobile phlebotomists collected whole blood, serum and a nasopharyngeal or oropharyngeal swab from each participant. Participants in the prospective study had the option to provide additional blood draws and questionnaires over a 2-month period. Blood samples from the prospective study were shipped frozen or at room temperature prior to DNA extraction. The full study reports these points: The quantity of clinical and demographic metadata differed by source and by participant and was supplied without curation.

TCRbeta CDR3 regions were amplified from genomic DNA by means of the immunoSEQ Assay, a bias-controlled multiplex PCR. Per the authors' processing: Nucleated cell counts per sample were estimated from amplification of reference gene primers within the assay. To quantify the absolute abundance of each unique TCRbeta CDR3 rearrangement, sequence reads were collapsed and filtered. For each sample, productive Simpson clonality was calculated as the square root of Simpson's diversity index over productive rearrangements. The table was pulled from immuneACCESS by TCRdb, which kept in-frame rearrangements only. Such tables lose some clones; where checked, under half of the loss comes from unresolved V genes, and the rest has no known cause. That table supplies the V and J calls and clone size; D and trimming were determined from the DNA. For this sample the table gives about 200,000 clones, of which around 81% were detected only once. The leading ten clones occupy approximately 7.6% of the sample.

Including cysteine and phenylalanine, the CDR3 has 13 amino acids. The kept DNA is CDR3 alone, 39 bases in frame from the first base. At the junction V is shortened by 4 bases and J by 2 bases, with 8 bases in between. From a lookup of the germline V gene (reference sequence), CDR1 and CDR2 are LGHDT and YNNKEL. The chain is assembled from TRBV3-1 (or the pseudogene TRBV3-2) and TRBJ1-2; TRBD1 is a weak D gene call, 5 bases matching. The clonotype comes from a man in his forties who had recovered from COVID-19. The sample was PBMCs or T cells enriched from blood (not recorded which). The nucleotide sequence reads TGTGCCAGCAGCCCAGGGCGGAACTATGGCTACACCTTC. Its coded protein is CASSPGRNYGYTF.